The 19 T cell receptor beta chains below come from one sample, sequenced in a study of cytomegalovirus exposure and HLA in healthy donors. Researchers ran the PCR with 60 Vbeta and 13 Jbeta primers. The assay was immunoSEQ multiplex PCR, and TCRdb's table has in-frame clones only and misses some. The sample gives roughly 150,000 clones, under 70% of which show up once; around 3% is in the top ten. Sequenced: PBMCs. The receptors come from a woman in her twenties or thirties in good health and CMV-seropositive.

The chain combines TRBV7-2 with TRBJ2-1; D call uncertain. The CDR3 totals 14 residues. Trimming cost V 10 bases and J 5 bases, with 18 bases left between them. Germline assignment: CDR1 SGHTA and CDR2 FQGNSA. CDR3 sequence reads: CATQRPAPDNEQFF. The DNA for the CDR3 is TGTGCCACGCAGCGCCCTGCGCCCGACAATGAGCAGTTCTTC.

The chain couples TRBV5-8 to TRBJ1-2; D may be TRBD1 (6 bases). The V gene's germline CDR1 is SGHTS and CDR2 YDEGEE. Trimming cost V 10 bases and J 7 bases, with 20 bases left between them. This CDR3 comprises 13 residues. CDR3 sequence reads: CAQRIRGGFGYTF. In DNA form, the CDR3 reads TGTGCCCAGCGGATCAGGGGCGGTTTTGGCTACACCTTC.

The rearrangement joins TRBV15 to TRBJ1-6; D not resolved. V was clipped by 0 bases and J by 3 bases, with 9 bases between them. The CDR3 covers 16 residues. Germline CDR1 reads LNHNV; CDR2 reads YYDKDF (reference sequence). The CDR3 spells CATSREIGSYNSPLHF. The CDR3 DNA reads as TGTGCCACCAGCAGAGAGATTGGCAGCTATAATTCACCCCTCCACTTT.

The chain joins TRBV18 to TRBJ1-1; a weak D match, TRBD1 (6 bases). The germline V gene has CDR1 KGHSH and CDR2 LQKENI. The CDR3 contains 13 residues. Trimming pared 5 bases from V and 0 bases from J, leaving 7 bases between. The CDR3 coding sequence is TGTGCCAGCTCAGGGGGCTTGAACACTGAAGCTTTCTTT. This codes for CASSGGLNTEAFF. The complete variable domain, with remaining parts taken from reference TRBV18 and TRBJ1-1, reads NAGVMQNPRHLVRRRGQEARLRCSPMKGHSHVYWYRQLPEEGLKFMVYLQKENIIDESGMPKERFSAEFPKEGPSILRIQQVVRGDSAAYFCASSGGLNTEAFFGQGTRLTVV.

V usage is TRBV7-9 and J usage is TRBJ2-5; 7 bases map to TRBD1. The J call may be wrong; the DNA end is better matched by TRBJ2-7. This CDR3 region has 16 residues. Germline loops: CDR1 SEHNR, CDR2 FQNEAQ (reference sequence). This CDR3 is CASSPPRGPSVYEQYF. CDR3 sequence (DNA): TGTGCCAGCAGCCCCCCAAGGGGGCCGTCTGTGTACGAGCAGTACTTC.

This clone was picked up a small number of times. This chain joins TRBV30 and TRBJ1-4, with 9 bases lining up with TRBD1. With V trimmed by 0 bases and J by 8 bases, 7 bases remained unmatched. This CDR3 is 15 amino acids long. Germline V gene data show CDR1 as GTSNPN and CDR2 as SVGIG (reference sequence). Here the CDR3 DNA reads TGTGCCTGGAGTGTACTGGGGACAGGGAGCGAAAAACTGTTTTTT. It encodes CAWSVLGTGSEKLFF.

The V gene is TRBV19, the J gene TRBJ1-5; the match to TRBD1 covers 9 bases. CDR1 is LNHDA and CDR2 is SQIVND in the germline V gene (reference sequence). The CDR3 spans 13 residues. Losses at the gene ends were 6 bases for V and 10 bases for J; bases not matched to a gene: 7. The CDR3 DNA sequence: TGTGCCAGTAGGGACAGGGGAATTTATCCCCAGCATTTT. Translating gives CASRDRGIYPQHF.

CDR3 protein: CASKAGQSSYEQYF. The CDR3 DNA reads TGTGCCAGCAAGGCAGGCCAGTCTTCCTACGAGCAGTACTTC. The rearrangement links TRBV6-1 to TRBJ2-7; no clear D gene. V shed 7 bases and J shed 1 base, with 14 bases lying between them. CDR3 length: 14 amino acids. Germline values: CDR1 MNHNS, CDR2 SASEGT.

V is TRBV29-1 and J is TRBJ1-1, with 10 bases matching TRBD1. Trimming cost V 6 bases and J 5 bases; bases outside gene matches: 6. The CDR3 has 13 amino acids. From germline, CDR1 is SQVTM and CDR2 ANQGSEA. The CDR3: CSVTGGLRTEAFF. Here the CDR3 DNA reads TGCAGCGTGACAGGGGGCTTAAGAACTGAAGCTTTCTTT.

V is TRBV29-1 and J is TRBJ1-4; 7 bases line up with TRBD1. The CDR3 has 14 residues. Germline V gives CDR1 SQVTM, CDR2 ANQGSEA. V dropped 3 bases and J dropped 3; count of bases not matched to a gene: 4. CDR3 residues: CSVEGDRPNEKLFF. In nucleotides, the CDR3 is TGCAGCGTTGAGGGGGACAGACCTAATGAAAAACTGTTTTTT.

V gene TRBV4-1 combines with J gene TRBJ2-1, with D tentatively TRBD1 (5 bases). Germline V CDR1 and CDR2: MGHRA, YSYEKL. V was clipped by 7 bases and J by 8 bases, with 9 bases between them. This CDR3 is 11 amino acids long. The chain's CDR3 is CASKGWDEQFF. The CDR3 region has the DNA TGCGCCAGCAAGGGGTGGGATGAGCAGTTCTTC.

This clone appeared a few times. The chain links TRBV7-6 to TRBJ2-1; 8 bases match TRBD2. The J segment lost 1 base and the V segment lost 2 bases, leaving 1 base of the junction unmatched. CDR1 and CDR2 from the germline V gene are SGHVS and FNYEAQ. The CDR3 has 15 residues. The CDR3 here is CASSLIAGSYNEQFF. CDR3 nucleotides: TGTGCCAGCAGCTTAATAGCGGGATCCTACAATGAGCAGTTCTTC.

The table lists this clone with a few counts. The chain is built from TRBV6-1 and TRBJ2-1, with a possible D match to TRBD2 (5 bases). Trimming took off 0 bases at V and 5 bases at J, with 11 bases between the two ends. CDR3 size: 15 residues. CDR1 is MNHNS, CDR2 SASEGT, per germline. This CDR3 reads CASSEAPSTDNEQFF. Here the CDR3 DNA reads TGTGCCAGCAGTGAAGCGCCTAGCACCGACAATGAGCAGTTCTTC.

This clone came up a few times. The chain carries TRBV5-8 and TRBJ1-1; 8 bases map to TRBD1. The V segment lost 3 bases and the J segment 1 base; nucleotides outside the gene matches: 2. This CDR3 region has 14 residues. CDR1 is SGHTS and CDR2 is YDEGEE in the germline V gene. CDR3 DNA sequence: TGTGCCAGCAGCTCCGGGACAGGGAACACTGAAGCTTTCTTT. Its protein product is CASSSGTGNTEAFF.

The V gene is TRBV18, the J gene TRBJ1-1, with TRBD1 as a possible D gene (5 bases). Trimming shortened V by 0 bases and J by 1 base, and 6 bases separated the two germline ends. CDR1 and CDR2 from the germline V gene are KGHSH and LQKENI. The CDR3 loop spans 14 amino acids. As DNA, the CDR3 is TGTGCCAGCTCACCACCGGGGCAGAACACTGAAGCTTTCTTT. Translated, it gives CASSPPGQNTEAFF.

CDR3 sequence: CASSLSWGRNSYEQYF. CDR3 bases: TGTGCCAGCAGTTTATCGTGGGGGAGGAACTCCTACGAGCAGTACTTC. V usage is TRBV27 and J usage is TRBJ2-7, with D possibly being TRBD2 (6 bases). This CDR3 contains 16 residues. Trimming stripped 0 bases from V and 0 bases from J, with 12 bases between. The germline V gene has CDR1 MNHEY and CDR2 SMNVEV (reference sequence).

For the CDR3, the DNA is TGTGCCAGTAGTGGAAATTGGAAAGGGACTTTCGGGGAGCTGTTTTTT. It codes for CASSGNWKGTFGELFF. The chain links TRBV19 to TRBJ2-2; perhaps TRBD2 as D (6 bases). The CDR3 extends over 16 amino acids. Germline V lookup: CDR1 LNHDA, CDR2 SQIVND (reference sequence). The V and J ends lost 5 bases and 7 bases respectively, with 20 bases between them.

The rearrangement uses TRBV21-1 and TRBJ1-2. TRBV21-1 counts as a pseudogene. The CDR3 has 14 residues. CDR3 loop: CASSKVEEGYGYTF. The CDR3 DNA sequence: TGTGCCAGCAGCAAAGTAGAGGAGGGGTATGGCTACACCTTC.

The genes are TRBV19 and TRBJ1-5, with 10 positions matching TRBD1. The CDR3 is 16 amino acids. Germline CDR1 and CDR2: LNHDA and SQIVND (reference sequence). V gave up 6 bases and J gave up 7 bases; unmatched junction bases: 12. This CDR3 is CASSSGQGLRGQPQHF. The CDR3 DNA follows: TGTGCCAGTAGCTCGGGACAGGGGTTGCGAGGCCAGCCCCAGCATTTT.